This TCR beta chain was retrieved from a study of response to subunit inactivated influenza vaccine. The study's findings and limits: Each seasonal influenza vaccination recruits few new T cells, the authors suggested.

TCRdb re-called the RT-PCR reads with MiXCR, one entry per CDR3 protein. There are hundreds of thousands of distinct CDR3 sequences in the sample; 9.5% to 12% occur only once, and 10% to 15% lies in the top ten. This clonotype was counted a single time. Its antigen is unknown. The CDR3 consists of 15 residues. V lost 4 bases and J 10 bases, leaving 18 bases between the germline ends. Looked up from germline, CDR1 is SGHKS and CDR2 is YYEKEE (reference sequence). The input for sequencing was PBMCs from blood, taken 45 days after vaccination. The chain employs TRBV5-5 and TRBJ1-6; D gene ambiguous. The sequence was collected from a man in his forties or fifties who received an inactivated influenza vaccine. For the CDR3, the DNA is TGTGCCAGCAGCCCCGAGACGCGGGTTGGCTCACCCCTCCACTTT. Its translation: CASSPETRVGSPLHF.